This T cell receptor (beta chain) was retrieved from a study of molecular identifiers for immune sequencing clone quantification. This CDR3 has 15 amino acids. Germline CDR1 reads SEHNR; CDR2 reads FQNEAQ (reference sequence). V was trimmed by 4 bases and J by 5 bases, leaving 18 bases between them. Points on this clonotype: Its antigen is still unknown.

Whole-study results and caveats: Clonotypes topping 20 RNA copies carried over 97% of effector molecules but under 1% of naive ones.

MiXCR, run by TCRdb on the PCR reads, gives a single entry per CDR3 protein. The table has about half a million distinct CDR3 sequences, roughly 25% seen once; the top ten hold 0.7% to 0.9%. The authors sorted naive CD8 T cells as CD8+CD4-CCR7+CD45RA+. This sequence originates from a human donor in good health. Some libraries in this study had Jurkat cell RNA spiked in. The V call is TRBV7-9, the J call TRBJ2-7; a weak D match, TRBD1 (6 bases). What was sequenced was naive CD8+ T cells from blood, with Jurkat cell RNA spiked in. Subset indicated: FACS-sorted CD8+CD4-CCR7+CD45RA+ naive T cells. CDR3 sequence reads: CASSSVRTGLDEQYF. CDR3 DNA sequence: TGTGCCAGCAGCTCGGTCCGAACAGGGTTGGACGAGCAGTACTTC.